This TCR beta chain is from a study of blood T cell repertoires in COVID-19. About the study: T cells, B-cell-depleted T cells, or PBMCs provided the cDNA or gDNA that served as material.

V lost 4 bases and J lost 4; bases outside the gene matches: 6. This CDR3 comprises 14 residues. Germline CDR1 reads ENHRY; CDR2 reads SYGVKD. The data were produced by immunoSEQ multiplex PCR, yet TCRdb's version contains in-frame clones alone and is incomplete. The table lists 310,000 or so clones, roughly 87% of them singletons. This receptor was identified in a woman aged 45 to 65 who had recovered from COVID-19. This chain connects TRBV10-3 to TRBJ1-1, with TRBD1 matching over 7 bases. Sequenced input: peripheral blood. The CDR3 loop reads CAISATGEVTEAFF. The DNA for the CDR3 is TGTGCCATCAGTGCTACAGGGGAGGTCACTGAAGCTTTCTTT.